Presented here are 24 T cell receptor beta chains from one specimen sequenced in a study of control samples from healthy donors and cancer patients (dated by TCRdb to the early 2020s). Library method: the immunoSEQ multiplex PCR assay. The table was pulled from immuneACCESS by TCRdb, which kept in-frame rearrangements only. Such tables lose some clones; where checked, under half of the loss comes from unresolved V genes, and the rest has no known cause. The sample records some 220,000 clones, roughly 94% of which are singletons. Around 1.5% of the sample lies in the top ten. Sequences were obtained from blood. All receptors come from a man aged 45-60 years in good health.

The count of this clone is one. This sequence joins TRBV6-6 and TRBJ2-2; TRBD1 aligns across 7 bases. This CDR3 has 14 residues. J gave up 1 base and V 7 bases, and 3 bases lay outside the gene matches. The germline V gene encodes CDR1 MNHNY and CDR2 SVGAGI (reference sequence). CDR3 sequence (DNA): TGTGCCAGCAAGGGACAGATGAACACCGGGGAGCTGTTTTTT. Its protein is CASKGQMNTGELFF.

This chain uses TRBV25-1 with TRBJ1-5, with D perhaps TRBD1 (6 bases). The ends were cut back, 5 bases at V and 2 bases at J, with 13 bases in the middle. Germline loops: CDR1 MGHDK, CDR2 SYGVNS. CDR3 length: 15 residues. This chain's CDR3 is CASSPSRGGNQPQHF. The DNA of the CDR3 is TGTGCCAGCAGTCCTTCGAGGGGGGGCAATCAGCCCCAGCATTTT. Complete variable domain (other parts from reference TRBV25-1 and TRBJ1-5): EADIYQTPRYLVIGTGKKITLECSQTMGHDKMYWYQQDPGMELHLIHYSYGVNSTEKGDLSSESTVSRIRTEHFPLTLESARPSHTSQYLCASSPSRGGNQPQHFGDGTRLSIL.

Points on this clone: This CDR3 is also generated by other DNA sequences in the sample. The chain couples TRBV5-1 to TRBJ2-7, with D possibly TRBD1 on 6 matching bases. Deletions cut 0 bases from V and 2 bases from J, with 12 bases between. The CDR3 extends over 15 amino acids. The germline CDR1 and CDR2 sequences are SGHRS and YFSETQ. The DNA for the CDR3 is TGCGCCAGCAGCTTGGCCGGGACAAACGCCTACGAGCAGTACTTC. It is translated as CASSLAGTNAYEQYF.

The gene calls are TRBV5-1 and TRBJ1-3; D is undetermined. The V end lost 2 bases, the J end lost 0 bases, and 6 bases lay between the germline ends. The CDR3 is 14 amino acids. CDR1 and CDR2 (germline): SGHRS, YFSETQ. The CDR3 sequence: CASSFASSGNTIYF. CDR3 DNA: TGCGCCAGCAGCTTTGCGAGCTCTGGAAACACCATATATTTT. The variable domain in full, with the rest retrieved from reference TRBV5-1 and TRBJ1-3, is KAGVTQTPRYLIKTRGQQVTLSCSPISGHRSVSWYQQTPGQGLQFLFEYFSETQRNKGNFPGRFSGRQFSNSRSEMNVSTLELGDSALYLCASSFASSGNTIYFGEGSWLTVV.

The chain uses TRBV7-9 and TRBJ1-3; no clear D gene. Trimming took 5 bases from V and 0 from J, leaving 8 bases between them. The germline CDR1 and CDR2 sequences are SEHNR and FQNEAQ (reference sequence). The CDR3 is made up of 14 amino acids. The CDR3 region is CASSRATSGNTIYF. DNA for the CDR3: TGTGCCAGCAGCCGGGCTACCTCTGGAAACACCATATATTTT.

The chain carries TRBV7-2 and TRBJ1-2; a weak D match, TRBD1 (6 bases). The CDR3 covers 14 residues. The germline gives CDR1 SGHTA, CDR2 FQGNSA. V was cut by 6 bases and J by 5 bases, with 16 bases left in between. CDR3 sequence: CASSVSGGRYGYTF. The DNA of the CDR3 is TGTGCCAGCAGTGTTTCCGGGGGCAGGTATGGCTACACCTTC.

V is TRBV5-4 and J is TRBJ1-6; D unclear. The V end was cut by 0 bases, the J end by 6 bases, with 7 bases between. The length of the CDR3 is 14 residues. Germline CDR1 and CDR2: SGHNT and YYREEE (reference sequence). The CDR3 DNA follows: TGTGCCAGCAGCTTGGACAGTGGTAATTCACCCCTCCACTTT. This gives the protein CASSLDSGNSPLHF.

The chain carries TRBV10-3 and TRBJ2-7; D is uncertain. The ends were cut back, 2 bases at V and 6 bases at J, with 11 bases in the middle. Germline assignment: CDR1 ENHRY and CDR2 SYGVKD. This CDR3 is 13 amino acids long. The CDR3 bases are TGTGCCATCAGTGAGGCCGCAGGTGCCGAGCAGTACTTC. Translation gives CAISEAAGAEQYF.

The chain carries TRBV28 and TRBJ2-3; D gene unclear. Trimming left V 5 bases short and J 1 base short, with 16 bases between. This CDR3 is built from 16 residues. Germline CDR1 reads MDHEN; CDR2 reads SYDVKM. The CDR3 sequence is CASSVPKTPRTDTQYF. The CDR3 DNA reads TGTGCCAGCAGTGTCCCTAAAACCCCCCGCACAGATACGCAGTATTTT.

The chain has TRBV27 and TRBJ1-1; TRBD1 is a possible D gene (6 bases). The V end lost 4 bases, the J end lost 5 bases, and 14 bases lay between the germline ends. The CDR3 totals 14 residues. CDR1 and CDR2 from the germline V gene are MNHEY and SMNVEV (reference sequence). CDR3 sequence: CASSWVGGRTEAFF. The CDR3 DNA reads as TGTGCCAGCAGTTGGGTAGGGGGGCGGACTGAAGCTTTCTTT.

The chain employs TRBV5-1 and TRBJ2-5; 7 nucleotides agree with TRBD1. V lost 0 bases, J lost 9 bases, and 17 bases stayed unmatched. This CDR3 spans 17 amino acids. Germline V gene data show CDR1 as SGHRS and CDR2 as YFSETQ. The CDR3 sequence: CASSLGTGGWLGEAQYF. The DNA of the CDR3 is TGCGCCAGCAGCTTGGGGACAGGAGGCTGGTTGGGTGAGGCCCAGTACTTC.

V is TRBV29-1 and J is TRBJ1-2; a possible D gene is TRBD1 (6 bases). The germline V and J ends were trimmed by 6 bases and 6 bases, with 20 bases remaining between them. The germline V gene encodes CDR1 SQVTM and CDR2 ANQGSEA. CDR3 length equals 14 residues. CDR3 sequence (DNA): TGCAGCGTGTCCGGGGCAGGGGATTGGGATGGCTACACCTTC. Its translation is CSVSGAGDWDGYTF.

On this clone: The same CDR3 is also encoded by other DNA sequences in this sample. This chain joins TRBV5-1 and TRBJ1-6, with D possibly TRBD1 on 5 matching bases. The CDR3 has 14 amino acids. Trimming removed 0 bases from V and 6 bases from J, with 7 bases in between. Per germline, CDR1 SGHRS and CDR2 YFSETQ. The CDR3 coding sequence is TGCGCCAGCAGCTTGGCAGGGACTAATTCACCCCTCCACTTT. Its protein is CASSLAGTNSPLHF. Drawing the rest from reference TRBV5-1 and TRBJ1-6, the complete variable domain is KAGVTQTPRYLIKTRGQQVTLSCSPISGHRSVSWYQQTPGQGLQFLFEYFSETQRNKGNFPGRFSGRQFSNSRSEMNVSTLELGDSALYLCASSLAGTNSPLHFGNGTRLTVT.

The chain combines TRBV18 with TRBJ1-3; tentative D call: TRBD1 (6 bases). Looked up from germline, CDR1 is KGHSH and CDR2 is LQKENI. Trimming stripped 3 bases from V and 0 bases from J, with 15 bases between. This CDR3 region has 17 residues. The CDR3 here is CASSPTLETGSGNTIYF. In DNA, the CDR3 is TGTGCCAGCTCACCTACCCTAGAGACAGGCTCTGGAAACACCATATATTTT.

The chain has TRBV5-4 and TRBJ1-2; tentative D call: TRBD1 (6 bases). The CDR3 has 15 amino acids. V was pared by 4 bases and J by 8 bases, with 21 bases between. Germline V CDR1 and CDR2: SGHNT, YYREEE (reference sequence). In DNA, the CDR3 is TGTGCCAGCAGCCTTCTCTCGGGGGGCGGCTTAGGCTACACCTTC. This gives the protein CASSLLSGGGLGYTF.

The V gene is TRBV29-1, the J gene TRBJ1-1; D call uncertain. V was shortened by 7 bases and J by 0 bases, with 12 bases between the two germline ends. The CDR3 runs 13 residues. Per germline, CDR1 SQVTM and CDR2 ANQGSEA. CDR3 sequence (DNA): TGCAGCGCCGTCCCCGGGATGAACACTGAAGCTTTCTTT. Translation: CSAVPGMNTEAFF.

The CDR3: CASSLQGYNSPLHF. CDR3 DNA sequence: TGCGCCAGCAGCTTACAGGGGTATAATTCACCCCTCCACTTT. The chain has TRBV5-1 and TRBJ1-6, with 7 bases that match TRBD1. Per the germline V gene, CDR1 is SGHRS and CDR2 is YFSETQ. The V segment lost 2 bases and the J segment 4 bases; nucleotides outside the gene matches: 0. This CDR3 comprises 14 residues.

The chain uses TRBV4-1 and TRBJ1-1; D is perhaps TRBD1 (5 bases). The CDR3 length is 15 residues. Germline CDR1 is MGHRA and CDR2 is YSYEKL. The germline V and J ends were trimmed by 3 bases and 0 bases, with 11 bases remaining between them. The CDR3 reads CASSHPQAMNTEAFF. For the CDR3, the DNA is TGCGCCAGCAGCCATCCACAGGCGATGAACACTGAAGCTTTCTTT.

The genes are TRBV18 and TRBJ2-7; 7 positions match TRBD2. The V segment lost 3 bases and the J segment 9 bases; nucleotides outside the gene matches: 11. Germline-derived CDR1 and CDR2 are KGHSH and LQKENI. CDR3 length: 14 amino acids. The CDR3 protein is CASSPRGEGPVQYF. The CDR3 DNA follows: TGTGCCAGCTCACCCAGAGGGGAGGGGCCAGTGCAGTACTTC.

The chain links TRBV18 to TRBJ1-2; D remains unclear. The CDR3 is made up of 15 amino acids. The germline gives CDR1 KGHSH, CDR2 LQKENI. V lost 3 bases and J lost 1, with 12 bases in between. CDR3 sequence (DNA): TGTGCCAGCTCACCCCCGGGCGTGAGTAACTATGGCTACACCTTC. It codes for CASSPPGVSNYGYTF.

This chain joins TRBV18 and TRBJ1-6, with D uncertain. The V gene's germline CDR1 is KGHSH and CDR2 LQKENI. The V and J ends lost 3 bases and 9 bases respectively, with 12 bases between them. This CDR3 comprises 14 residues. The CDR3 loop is CASSPDRKGSPLHF. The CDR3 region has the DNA TGTGCCAGCTCACCTGACCGGAAAGGTTCACCCCTCCACTTT.

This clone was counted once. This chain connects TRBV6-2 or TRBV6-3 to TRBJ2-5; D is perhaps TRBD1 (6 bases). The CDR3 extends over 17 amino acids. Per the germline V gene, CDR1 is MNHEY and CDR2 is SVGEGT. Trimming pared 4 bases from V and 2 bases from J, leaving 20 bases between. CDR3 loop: CASSFLFGQNLQETQYF. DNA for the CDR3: TGTGCCAGCAGTTTTCTCTTCGGACAGAACCTTCAAGAGACCCAGTACTTC.

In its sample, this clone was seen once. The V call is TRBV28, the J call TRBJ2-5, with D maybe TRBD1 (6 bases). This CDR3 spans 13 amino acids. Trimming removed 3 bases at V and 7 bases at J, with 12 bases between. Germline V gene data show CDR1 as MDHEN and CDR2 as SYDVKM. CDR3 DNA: TGTGCCAGCAGTTTCCGGCCGACAGGGACCCAGTACTTC. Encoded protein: CASSFRPTGTQYF.

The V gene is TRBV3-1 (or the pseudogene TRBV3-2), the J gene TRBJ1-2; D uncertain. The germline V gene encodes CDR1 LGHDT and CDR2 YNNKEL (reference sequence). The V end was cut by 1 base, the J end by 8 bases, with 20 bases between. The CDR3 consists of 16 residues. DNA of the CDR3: TGTGCCAGCAGCCAAGGGAAGGCTACTGTCCGCGGGGGCTACACCTTC. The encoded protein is CASSQGKATVRGGYTF.